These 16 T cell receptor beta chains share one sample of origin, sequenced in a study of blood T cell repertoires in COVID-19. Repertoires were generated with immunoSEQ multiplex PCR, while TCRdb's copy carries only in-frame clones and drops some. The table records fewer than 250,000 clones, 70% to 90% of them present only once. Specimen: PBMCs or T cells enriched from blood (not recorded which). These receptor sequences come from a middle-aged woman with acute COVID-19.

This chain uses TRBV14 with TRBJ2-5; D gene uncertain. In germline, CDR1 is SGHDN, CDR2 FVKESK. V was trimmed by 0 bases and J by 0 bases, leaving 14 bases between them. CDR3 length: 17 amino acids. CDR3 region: CASSQDWRHQYQETQYF. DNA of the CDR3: TGTGCCAGCAGCCAAGATTGGCGACACCAGTACCAAGAGACCCAGTACTTC.

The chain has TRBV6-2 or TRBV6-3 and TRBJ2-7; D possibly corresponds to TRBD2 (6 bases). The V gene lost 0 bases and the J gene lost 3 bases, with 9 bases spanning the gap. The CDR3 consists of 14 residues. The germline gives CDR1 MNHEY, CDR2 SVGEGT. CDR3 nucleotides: TGTGCCAGCAGTTACTCGGACGGGAGCTACGAGCAGTACTTC. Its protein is CASSYSDGSYEQYF.

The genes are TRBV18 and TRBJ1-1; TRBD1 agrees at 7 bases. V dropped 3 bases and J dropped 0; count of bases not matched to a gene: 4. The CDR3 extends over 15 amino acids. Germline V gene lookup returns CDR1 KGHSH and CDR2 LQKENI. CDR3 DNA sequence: TGTGCCAGCTCACCTCCTACAGGGGTGAACACTGAAGCTTTCTTT. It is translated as CASSPPTGVNTEAFF. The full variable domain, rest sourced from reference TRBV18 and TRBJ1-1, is NAGVMQNPRHLVRRRGQEARLRCSPMKGHSHVYWYRQLPEEGLKFMVYLQKENIIDESGMPKERFSAEFPKEGPSILRIQQVVRGDSAAYFCASSPPTGVNTEAFFGQGTRLTVV.

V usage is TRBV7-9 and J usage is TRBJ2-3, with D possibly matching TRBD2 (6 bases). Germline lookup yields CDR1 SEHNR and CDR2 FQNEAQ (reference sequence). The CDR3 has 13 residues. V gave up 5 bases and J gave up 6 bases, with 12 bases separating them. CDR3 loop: CASSPTGRDTQYF. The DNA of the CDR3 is TGTGCCAGCAGCCCTACTGGGAGGGATACGCAGTATTTT.

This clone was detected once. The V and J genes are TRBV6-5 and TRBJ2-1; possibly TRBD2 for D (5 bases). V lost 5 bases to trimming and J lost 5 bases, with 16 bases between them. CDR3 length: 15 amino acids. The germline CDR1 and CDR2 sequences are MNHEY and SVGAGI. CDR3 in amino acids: CASSPGSVINNEQFF. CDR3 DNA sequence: TGTGCCAGCAGTCCAGGTAGCGTAATTAACAATGAGCAGTTCTTC.

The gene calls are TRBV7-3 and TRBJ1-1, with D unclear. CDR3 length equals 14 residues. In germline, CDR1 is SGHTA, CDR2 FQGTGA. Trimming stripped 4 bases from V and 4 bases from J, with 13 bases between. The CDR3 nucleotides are TGTGCCAGCAGCTCAAGGCTAGGGAGCACTGAAGCTTTCTTT. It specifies CASSSRLGSTEAFF.

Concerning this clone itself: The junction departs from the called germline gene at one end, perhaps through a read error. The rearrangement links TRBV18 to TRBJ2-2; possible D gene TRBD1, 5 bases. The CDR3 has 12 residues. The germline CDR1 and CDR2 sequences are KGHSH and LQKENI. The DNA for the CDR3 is TGTGCCACCTCAGACAGCACCGGGGAGCTGTTTTTT. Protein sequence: CATSDSTGELFF.

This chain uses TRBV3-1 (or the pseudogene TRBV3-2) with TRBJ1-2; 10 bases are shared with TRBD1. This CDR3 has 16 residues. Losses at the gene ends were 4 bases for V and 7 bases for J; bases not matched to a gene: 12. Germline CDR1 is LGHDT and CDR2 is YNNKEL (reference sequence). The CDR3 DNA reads TGTGCCAGCAGCCCGCGGACAGGGGGACTTTTTAGTGGCTACACCTTC. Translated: CASSPRTGGLFSGYTF.

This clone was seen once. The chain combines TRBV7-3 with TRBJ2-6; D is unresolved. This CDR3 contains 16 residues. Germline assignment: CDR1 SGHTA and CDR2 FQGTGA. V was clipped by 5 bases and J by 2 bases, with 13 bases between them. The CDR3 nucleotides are TGTGCCAGCAGCCTGGCCCCGCACACTGGGGCCAACGTCCTGACTTTC. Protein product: CASSLAPHTGANVLTF.

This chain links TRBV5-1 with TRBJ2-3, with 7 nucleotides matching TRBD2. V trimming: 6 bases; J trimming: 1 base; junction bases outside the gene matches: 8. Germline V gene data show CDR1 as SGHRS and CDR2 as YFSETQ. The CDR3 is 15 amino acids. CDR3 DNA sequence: TGCGCCAGCAAAACCCGGGGGGTGGGCACAGATACGCAGTATTTT. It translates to CASKTRGVGTDTQYF.

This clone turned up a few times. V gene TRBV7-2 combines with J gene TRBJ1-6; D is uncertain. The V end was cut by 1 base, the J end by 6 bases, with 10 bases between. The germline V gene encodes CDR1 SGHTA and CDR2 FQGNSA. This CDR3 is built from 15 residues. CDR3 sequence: CASSLDFTANSPLHF. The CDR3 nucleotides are TGTGCCAGCAGCTTAGATTTTACAGCTAATTCACCCCTCCACTTT.

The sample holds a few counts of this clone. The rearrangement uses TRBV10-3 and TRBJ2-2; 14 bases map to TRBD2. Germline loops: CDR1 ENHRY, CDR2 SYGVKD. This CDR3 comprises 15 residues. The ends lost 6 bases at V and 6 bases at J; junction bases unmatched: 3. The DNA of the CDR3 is TGTGCCATCAGAGGGACTAGCGGGGGTTCCGGGGAGCTGTTTTTT. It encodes CAIRGTSGGSGELFF.

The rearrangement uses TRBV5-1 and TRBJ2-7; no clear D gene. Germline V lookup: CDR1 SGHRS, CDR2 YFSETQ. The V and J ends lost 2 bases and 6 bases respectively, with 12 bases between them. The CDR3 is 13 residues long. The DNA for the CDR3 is TGCGCCAGCAGCTTTGGCTCAGTTCTCGAGCAGTACTTC. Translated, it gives CASSFGSVLEQYF.

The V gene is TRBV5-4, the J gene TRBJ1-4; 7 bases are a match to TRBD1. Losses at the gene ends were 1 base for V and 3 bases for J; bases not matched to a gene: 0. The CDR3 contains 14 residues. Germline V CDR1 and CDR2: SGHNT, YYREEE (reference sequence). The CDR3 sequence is CASSLQGANEKLFF. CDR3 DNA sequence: TGTGCCAGCAGCTTGCAGGGGGCTAATGAAAAACTGTTTTTT.

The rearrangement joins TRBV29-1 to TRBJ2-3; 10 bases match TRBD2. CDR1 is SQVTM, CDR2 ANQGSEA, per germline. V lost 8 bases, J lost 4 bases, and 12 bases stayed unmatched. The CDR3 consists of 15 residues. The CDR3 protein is CSTETSGWGADTQYF. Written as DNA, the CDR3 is TGCAGCACGGAGACTAGCGGGTGGGGGGCAGATACGCAGTATTTT.

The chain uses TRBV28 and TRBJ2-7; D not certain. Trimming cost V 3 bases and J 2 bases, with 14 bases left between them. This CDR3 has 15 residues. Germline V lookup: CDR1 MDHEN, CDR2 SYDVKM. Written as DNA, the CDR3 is TGTGCCAGCAGTTTCAGATTCGGCGGAACCTACGAGCAGTACTTC. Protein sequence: CASSFRFGGTYEQYF.